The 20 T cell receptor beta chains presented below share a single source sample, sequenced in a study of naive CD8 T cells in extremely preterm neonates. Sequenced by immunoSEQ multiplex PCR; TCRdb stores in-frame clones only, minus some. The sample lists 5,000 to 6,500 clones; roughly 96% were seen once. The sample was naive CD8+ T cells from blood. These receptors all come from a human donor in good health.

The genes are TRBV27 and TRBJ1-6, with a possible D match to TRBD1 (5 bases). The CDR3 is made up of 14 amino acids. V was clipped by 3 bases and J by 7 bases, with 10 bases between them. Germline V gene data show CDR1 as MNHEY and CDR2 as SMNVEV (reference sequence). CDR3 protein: CASSFSAGNSPLHF. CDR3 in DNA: TGTGCCAGCAGTTTTTCGGCAGGGAATTCACCCCTCCACTTT.

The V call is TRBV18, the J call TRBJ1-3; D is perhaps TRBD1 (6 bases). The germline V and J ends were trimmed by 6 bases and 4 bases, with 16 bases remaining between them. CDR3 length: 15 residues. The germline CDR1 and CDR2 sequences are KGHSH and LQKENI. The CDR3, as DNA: TGTGCCAGCTCGCCTGGGGCAGGGGAAGGAAACACCATATATTTT. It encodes CASSPGAGEGNTIYF.

CDR3 protein: CASSYSGRALGGDTQYF. DNA of the CDR3: TGTGCCAGCAGCTATAGCGGGAGGGCCCTGGGTGGAGATACGCAGTATTTT. V and J are TRBV7-2 and TRBJ2-3, with 11 nucleotides matching TRBD2. This CDR3 contains 17 residues. V dropped 4 bases and J dropped 5; count of bases not matched to a gene: 11. Germline values: CDR1 SGHTA, CDR2 FQGNSA.

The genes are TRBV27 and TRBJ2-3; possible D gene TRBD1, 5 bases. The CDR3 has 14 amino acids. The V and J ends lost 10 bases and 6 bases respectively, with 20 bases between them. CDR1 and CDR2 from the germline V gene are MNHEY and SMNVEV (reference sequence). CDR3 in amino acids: CAIQESPGGDTQYF. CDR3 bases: TGTGCCATACAGGAGTCACCCGGTGGCGATACGCAGTATTTT.

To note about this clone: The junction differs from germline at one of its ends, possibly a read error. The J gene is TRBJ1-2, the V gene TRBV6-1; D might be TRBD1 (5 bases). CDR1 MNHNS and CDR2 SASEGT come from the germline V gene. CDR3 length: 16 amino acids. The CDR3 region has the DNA TGTGCCAGCAGTCAAGCGGGGGTGGAGGGGCTCGGCGGCTACACCTTC. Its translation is CASSQAGVEGLGGYTF.

The CDR3 nucleotides read TGTGCCAGTAGGGACTATCCGATCTCTGGGGCCAACGTCCTGACTTTC. Translating it yields CASRDYPISGANVLTF. This chain joins TRBV19 and TRBJ2-6; possible D gene TRBD2, 6 bases. The CDR3 covers 16 residues. The germline gives CDR1 LNHDA, CDR2 SQIVND (reference sequence). Trimming removed 6 bases from V and 0 bases from J, with 12 bases in between.

The CDR3 DNA reads as TGTGCCAGCTCGCGGTCCAATGAGCAGTTCTTC. Its protein is CASSRSNEQFF. V gene TRBV18 combines with J gene TRBJ2-1; D not certain. The V end was cut by 6 bases, the J end by 6 bases, with 6 bases between. The CDR3 extends over 11 amino acids. Germline assignment: CDR1 KGHSH and CDR2 LQKENI.

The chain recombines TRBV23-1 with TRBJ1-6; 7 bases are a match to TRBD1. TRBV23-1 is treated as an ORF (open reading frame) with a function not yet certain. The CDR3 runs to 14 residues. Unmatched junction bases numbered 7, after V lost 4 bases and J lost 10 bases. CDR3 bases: TGCGCCAGCAGTCCTAATACAGGGGAGTCACCCCTCCACTTT. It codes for CASSPNTGESPLHF.

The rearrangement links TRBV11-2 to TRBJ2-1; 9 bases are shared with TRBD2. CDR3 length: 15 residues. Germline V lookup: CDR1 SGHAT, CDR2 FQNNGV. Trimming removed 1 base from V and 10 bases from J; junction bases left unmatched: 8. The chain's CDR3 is CASSLGVAGDYEQFF. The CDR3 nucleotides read TGTGCCAGCAGCTTAGGAGTAGCGGGAGATTACGAGCAGTTCTTC.

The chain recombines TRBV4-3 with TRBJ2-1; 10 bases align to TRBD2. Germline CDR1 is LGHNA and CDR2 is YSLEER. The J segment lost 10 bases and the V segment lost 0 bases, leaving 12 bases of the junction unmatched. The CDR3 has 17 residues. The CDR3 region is CASSQDGRRLAGDEQFF. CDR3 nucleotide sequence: TGCGCCAGCAGCCAAGATGGGAGGCGGCTAGCGGGAGACGAGCAGTTCTTC.

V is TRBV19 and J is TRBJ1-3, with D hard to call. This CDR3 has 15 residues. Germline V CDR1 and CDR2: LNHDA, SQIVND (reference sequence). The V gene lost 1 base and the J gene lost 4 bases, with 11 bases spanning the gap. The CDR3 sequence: CASSIGPGAGNTIYF. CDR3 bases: TGTGCCAGTAGTATAGGTCCCGGAGCAGGAAACACCATATATTTT.

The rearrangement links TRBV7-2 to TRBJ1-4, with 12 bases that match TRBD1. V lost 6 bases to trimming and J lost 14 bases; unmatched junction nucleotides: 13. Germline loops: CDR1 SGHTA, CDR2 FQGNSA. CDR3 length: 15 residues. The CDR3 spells CASSPPGGQGAGLFF. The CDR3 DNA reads TGTGCCAGCAGTCCCCCTGGGGGACAGGGGGCGGGGCTGTTTTTT.

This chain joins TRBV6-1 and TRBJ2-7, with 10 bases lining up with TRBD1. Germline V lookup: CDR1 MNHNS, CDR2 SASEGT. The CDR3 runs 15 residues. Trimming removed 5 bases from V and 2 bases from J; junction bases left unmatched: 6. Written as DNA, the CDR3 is TGTGCCAGCAGTATCCCCGGGACAGGGGCCTACGAGCAGTACTTC. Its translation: CASSIPGTGAYEQYF.

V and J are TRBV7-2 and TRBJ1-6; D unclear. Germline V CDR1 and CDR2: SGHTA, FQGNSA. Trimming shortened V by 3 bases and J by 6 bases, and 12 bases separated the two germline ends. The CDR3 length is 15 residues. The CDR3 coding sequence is TGTGCCAGCAGCTTGGGCGATCGTTCTAATTCACCCCTCCACTTT. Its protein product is CASSLGDRSNSPLHF.

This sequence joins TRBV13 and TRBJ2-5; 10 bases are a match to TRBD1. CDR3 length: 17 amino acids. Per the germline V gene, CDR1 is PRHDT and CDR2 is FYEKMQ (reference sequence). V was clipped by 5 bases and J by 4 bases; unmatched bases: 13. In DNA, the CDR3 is TGTGCCAGCAGCCCCGGAAGGGGGACAGGGGATGCAGAGACCCAGTACTTC. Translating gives CASSPGRGTGDAETQYF.

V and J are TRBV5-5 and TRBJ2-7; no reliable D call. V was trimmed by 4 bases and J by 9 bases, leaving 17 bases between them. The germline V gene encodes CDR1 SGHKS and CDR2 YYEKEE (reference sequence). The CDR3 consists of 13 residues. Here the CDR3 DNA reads TGTGCCAGCAGCCTCCTGACTTCCCTCCGGCAGTACTTC. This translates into CASSLLTSLRQYF.

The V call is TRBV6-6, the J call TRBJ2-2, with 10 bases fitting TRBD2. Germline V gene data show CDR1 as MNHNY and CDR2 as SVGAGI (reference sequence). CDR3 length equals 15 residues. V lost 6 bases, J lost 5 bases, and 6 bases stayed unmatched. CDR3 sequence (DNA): TGTGCCAGCAGGCCTAGCGGGAGTTGGACCGGGGAGCTGTTTTTT. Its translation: CASRPSGSWTGELFF.

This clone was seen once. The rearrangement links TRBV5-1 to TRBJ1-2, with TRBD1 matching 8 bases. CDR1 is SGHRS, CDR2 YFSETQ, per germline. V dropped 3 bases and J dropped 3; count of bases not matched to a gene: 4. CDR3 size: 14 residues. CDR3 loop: CASSYSTGDYGYTF. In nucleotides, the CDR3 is TGCGCCAGCAGCTACTCGACAGGGGACTATGGCTACACCTTC.

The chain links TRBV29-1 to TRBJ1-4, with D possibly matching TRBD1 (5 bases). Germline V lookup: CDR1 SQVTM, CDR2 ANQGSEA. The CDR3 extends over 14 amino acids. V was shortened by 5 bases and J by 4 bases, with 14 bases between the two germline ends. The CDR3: CSVRDSPYNEKLFF. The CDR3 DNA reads TGCAGCGTTCGAGACAGCCCCTATAATGAAAAACTGTTTTTT.

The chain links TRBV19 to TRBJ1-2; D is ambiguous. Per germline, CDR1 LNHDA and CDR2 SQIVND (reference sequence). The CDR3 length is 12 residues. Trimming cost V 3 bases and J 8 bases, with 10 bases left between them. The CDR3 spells CASSIANFGYTF. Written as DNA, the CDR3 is TGTGCCAGTAGTATCGCTAACTTCGGCTACACCTTC.